Below are 7 T cell receptor beta chains sequenced from a single sample in a study of beta chain features in type 1 diabetes. All of the isolated RNA was reverse transcribed, so expressed TCRB transcripts were sequenced. Only in-frame clones appear in the TCRdb table, and some are missing; sequencing was by immunoSEQ multiplex PCR. The table shows 900,000 or so clones, with roughly 15% occurring only once. The sequencing sample was made of naive CD4+ T cells from blood. The receptors were gathered from a woman in her late teens or twenties in good health.

The chain couples TRBV5-1 to TRBJ2-7; 8 bases are a match to TRBD1. Trimming removed 6 bases from V and 0 bases from J; junction bases left unmatched: 17. Germline V gene sequence: CDR1 SGHRS, CDR2 YFSETQ. The CDR3 has 18 residues. This chain's CDR3 is CASTAGTGALSSSYEQYF. CDR3 coding DNA: TGCGCCAGCACGGCCGGGACAGGCGCCTTATCTTCCTCCTACGAGCAGTACTTC.

The chain's CDR3 is CASKQARGSTGELFF. The CDR3 DNA is TGTGCCAGCAAGCAAGCCCGGGGTTCCACCGGGGAGCTGTTTTTT. The V call is TRBV27, the J call TRBJ2-2, with D possibly TRBD2 on 5 matching bases. Trimming took 7 bases from V and 4 from J, leaving 16 bases between them. Germline V gene lookup returns CDR1 MNHEY and CDR2 SMNVEV (reference sequence). This CDR3 comprises 15 residues.

This clone has a handful of counts. The chain carries TRBV7-3 and TRBJ2-1, with TRBD2 matching 8 bases. The CDR3 totals 17 residues. With V trimmed by 5 bases and J by 9 bases, 18 bases remained unmatched. Germline V gene data show CDR1 as SGHTA and CDR2 as FQGTGA. The CDR3: CASSLVGAGGQRGEQFF. The CDR3 nucleotides are TGTGCCAGCAGCCTGGTTGGGGCGGGAGGTCAACGGGGTGAGCAGTTCTTC.

The chain links TRBV5-1 to TRBJ2-3; 7 nucleotides agree with TRBD2. The CDR3 length is 16 residues. Looked up from germline, CDR1 is SGHRS and CDR2 is YFSETQ. The J segment lost 0 bases and the V segment lost 4 bases, leaving 8 bases of the junction unmatched. The DNA for the CDR3 is TGCGCCAGCAGCCCTCTAGCGGTACCTAGCACAGATACGCAGTATTTT. This codes for CASSPLAVPSTDTQYF.

V usage is TRBV6-6 and J usage is TRBJ2-4; D is perhaps TRBD2 (6 bases). Germline lookup yields CDR1 MNHNY and CDR2 SVGAGI (reference sequence). Trimming took 11 bases from V and 0 from J, leaving 17 bases between them. This CDR3 comprises 15 residues. CDR3 sequence (DNA): TGTGCCCGAGGGAGGCGGCAGTTAGCCAAAAACATTCAGTACTTC. This sequence encodes CARGRRQLAKNIQYF.

This clone was counted only a few times. The rearrangement joins TRBV6-6 to TRBJ2-1; maybe TRBD1 (6 bases). The CDR3 has 14 amino acids. Trimming pared 4 bases from V and 4 bases from J, leaving 11 bases between. The germline V gene has CDR1 MNHNY and CDR2 SVGAGI (reference sequence). CDR3 sequence (DNA): TGTGCCAGCAGTTCCGTTAGGGGGTACAATGAGCAGTTCTTC. This encodes CASSSVRGYNEQFF.

This chain uses TRBV6-4 with TRBJ2-3, with D possibly called TRBD1 or TRBD2 (5 bases each). The germline CDR1 and CDR2 sequences are MRHNA and SNTAGT. V was cut by 0 bases and J by 1 base, with 5 bases left in between. This CDR3 is built from 14 residues. The CDR3 DNA follows: TGTGCCAGCAGTGACTCGGGACGCACAGATACGCAGTATTTT. Amino acids: CASSDSGRTDTQYF.